The text below deals with one TCR beta chain. What it recognizes is unknown. The CDR3 is 12 residues long. V shed 6 bases and J shed 7 bases, with 9 bases lying between them. CDR1 is ENHRY and CDR2 is SYGVKD in the germline V gene. This specimen comes from a study of blood T cells in healthy people across ages. Study results and caveats: TCR beta diversity per million T cells fell roughly linearly with age.

The sample, about 10 milliliters of peripheral blood, was drawn from each donor. Per sample, no less than 6 micrograms of total RNA were extracted. A J-beta primer mix and a sample-barcoded 5' primer were used in a second PCR of roughly 7 to 12 cycles. TCRdb re-analysed the 5' RACE reads in MiXCR, keeping a single row per CDR3 protein. The sample yields 650,000 to 1,000,000 distinct CDR3 sequences, 35% to 40% seen once. V is TRBV10-3 and J is TRBJ2-2; D unresolved. What was sequenced was blood. The receptor comes from a man in his late teens or twenties in good health. The CDR3 DNA reads as TGTGCCATCAGGGACGTCGGCGGGGAGCTGTTTTTT. This encodes CAIRDVGGELFF.